These T cell receptor beta chains were read from a single sample in a study of blood T cell repertoires in COVID-19. TCRdb's copy holds only in-frame clones and misses some; the assay was immunoSEQ multiplex PCR. The data contain approximately 89,000 clones, about 74% of them singletons. The sample taken for sequencing was peripheral blood. Receptor source: a human donor in a cohort sampled during active COVID-19. CDR3s include the opening cysteine and the closing phenylalanine or tryptophan. Size is stated for part of the rows, as once, few or many counts, or as a class when the clone is expanded.

v_gene	abundance	j_gene	CDR3aa
TRBV30	-	TRBJ1-5	CAWSRGGEGQPQHF
TRBV7-9	-	TRBJ2-5	CASSPTAIRGQETQYF
TRBV19	-	TRBJ2-1	CASSIAEWEGSYNEQFF
TRBV11-2	-	TRBJ2-5	CASSLAGGPGQETQYF
TRBV7-2	-	TRBJ2-1	CASSLSAGNNEQFF
TRBV5-1	-	TRBJ2-7	CASSLVVSSSSYEQYF
TRBV10-2	-	TRBJ2-1	CASSESRYNEQFF
TRBV5-8	-	TRBJ2-3	CASSLRGQTDTQYF
TRBV28	-	TRBJ2-5	CASSLTASRETQYF
TRBV29-1	-	TRBJ1-3	CSGSVGGQGNTIYF
TRBV7-2	-	TRBJ2-1	CASSRTSGRVNEQFF
TRBV19	-	TRBJ1-5	CASSIARGSPGPQHF
TRBV7-6	many	TRBJ2-7	CASSPTGERTSYEQYF
TRBV7-8	-	TRBJ1-2	CASSLLRDRSDYTF
TRBV19	-	TRBJ1-5	CASSIPRTGGWSNQPQHF
TRBV14	few	TRBJ2-7	CASSQFQGATYEQYF
TRBV18	-	TRBJ1-4	CASSGQNEKLFF
TRBV4-2	few	TRBJ2-6	CASSTGRAGANVLTF
TRBV5-4	-	TRBJ1-2	CASSLEQGSNYGYTF
TRBV4-1	-	TRBJ2-3	CASSQTPGGSGRADTQYF
TRBV29-1	-	TRBJ2-7	CSADTGTYEQYF
TRBV7-3	-	TRBJ2-1	CASSLRSGAGARNEQFF
TRBV18	-	TRBJ2-3	CASSPNLAGDTQYF
TRBV29-1	few	TRBJ2-7	CSVRTRGEQYF
TRBV28	-	TRBJ2-7	CASSLRSGTSGKSGEQYF
TRBV1	-	TRBJ2-5	CTSSHLPPGLAGPRDTQYF
TRBV18	once	TRBJ2-1	CASSPLGDEQFF
TRBV4-3	once	TRBJ1-2	CASSQDWATYGYTF
TRBV3-1/TRBV3-2	-	TRBJ2-2	CASSQGPGNTGELFF
TRBV5-6	-	TRBJ2-3	CASSFRIQRDTDTQYF
TRBV18	-	TRBJ2-3	CASSPQGASTDTQYF
TRBV9	-	TRBJ2-5	CASSAGGAFGETQYF
TRBV7-3	few	TRBJ2-3	CASSSSGTDTQYF
TRBV14	few	TRBJ2-4	CASSQAPTGIQYF
TRBV18	-	TRBJ1-4	CASSPDRGGGEKLFF
TRBV2	-	TRBJ2-3	CASVGSSGRRDTQYF
TRBV28	-	TRBJ1-1	CASSYGGNTEAFF
TRBV7-3	-	TRBJ2-1	CASSLTSGSAYNEQFF
TRBV18	-	TRBJ1-4	CASSMKQGEKLFF
TRBV7-9	-	TRBJ1-1	CASRGGGSVNTEAFF
TRBV15	-	TRBJ1-6	CATSRLRKESPLHF
TRBV6-2/TRBV6-3	-	TRBJ2-7	CASSSQKHRTSGRGEQYF
TRBV20-1	-	TRBJ2-7	CSASGGQNSDF
TRBV16	-	TRBJ2-7	CASSPRQSHEQYF
TRBV27	-	TRBJ1-4	CASSFQGFEKLFF
TRBV4-2	-	TRBJ2-7	CASSQTQGGREQYF
TRBV3-1/TRBV3-2	-	TRBJ1-1	CASSQDWQGAEAFF
TRBV4-2	-	TRBJ2-3	CASSQEGTSGSTDTQYF
TRBV9	once	TRBJ2-1	CASSVVRTGFGEQFF
TRBV4-3	-	TRBJ2-5	CASSQGLGGGETQYF
TRBV18	-	TRBJ1-1	CASSLTGPPEAFF
TRBV3-1/TRBV3-2	-	TRBJ2-7	CASSHVRGYEQYF